The source of this TCR beta chain is a study of OX40 agonist ivuxolimab in advanced cancers. Clones were read by immunoSEQ multiplex PCR, and TCRdb kept only the in-frame ones, dropping some. The sample includes fewer than 45,000 clones, approximately 90% of them seen just once. Comments on this clone: Its antigen remains unknown.

Findings and caveats of the study: Patients who responded partially at 0.1-3.0 mg/kg showed clonal expansion ranking among the lowest. Antigen specificity remained undetermined for the expanded peripheral T cells.

Patients were ruled out by autoimmune disease history or systemic immunosuppression. Drawing of blood for sampling happened at baseline, at cycle 4 day 1, and at cycle 7 day 1. Germline values: CDR1 ENHRY, CDR2 SYGVKD. The CDR3 totals 12 residues. The ends lost 7 bases at V and 5 bases at J; junction bases unmatched: 3. The TCR sequence derives from an adult with an advanced solid tumor such as melanoma, head and neck, liver or kidney cancer. The sample in question was CD4+ or CD8+ T cells sorted from blood, obtained in a trial of the OX40 agonist ivuxolimab. The J gene is TRBJ2-3, the V gene TRBV10-3; 7 nucleotides match TRBD1. The CDR3 here is CAITTGEDTQYF. DNA of the CDR3: TGTGCCATCACTACAGGGGAAGATACGCAGTATTTT.